The entry below describes one TCR beta chain. The data stem from a study of blood T cell repertoires in COVID-19. In germline, CDR1 is LNHDA, CDR2 SQIVND (reference sequence). V was pared by 2 bases and J by 0 bases, with 8 bases between. CDR3 size: 15 residues. As handled by the study authors: Estimation of nucleated cell counts relied on the amplification of reference gene primers. The method was immunoSEQ multiplex PCR; TCRdb's version includes in-frame clones alone and lacks a portion of them. V and J calls and clone size come straight from that table; D and trimming were deduced from the DNA. The data contain about 68,000 clones, about 86% of them singletons.

The chain recombines TRBV19 with TRBJ1-5; the D is unclear. Sequenced sample: peripheral blood. The sequence came from an older woman with acute or convalescent COVID-19. CDR3 coding DNA: TGTGCCAGTAGTATAAGTCCCTATAGCAATCAGCCCCAGCATTTT. As protein: CASSISPYSNQPQHF.